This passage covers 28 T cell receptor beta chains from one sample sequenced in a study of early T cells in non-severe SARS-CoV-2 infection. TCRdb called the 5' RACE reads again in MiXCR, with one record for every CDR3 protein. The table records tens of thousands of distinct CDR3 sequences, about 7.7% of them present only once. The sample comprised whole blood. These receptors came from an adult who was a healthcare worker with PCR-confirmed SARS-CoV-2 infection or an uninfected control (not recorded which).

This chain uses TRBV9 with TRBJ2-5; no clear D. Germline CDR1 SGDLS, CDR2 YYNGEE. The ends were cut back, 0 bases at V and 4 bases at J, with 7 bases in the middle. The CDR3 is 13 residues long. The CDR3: CASSVEVGETQYF. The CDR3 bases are TGTGCCAGCAGCGTAGAGGTAGGAGAGACCCAGTACTTC.

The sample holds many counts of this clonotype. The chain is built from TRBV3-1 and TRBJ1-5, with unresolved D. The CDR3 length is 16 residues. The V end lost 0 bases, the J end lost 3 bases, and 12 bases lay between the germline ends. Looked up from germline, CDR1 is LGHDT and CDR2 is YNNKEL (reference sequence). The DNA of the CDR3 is TGTGCCAGCAGCCAAGACTCAGGTCCACACAATCAGCCCCAGCATTTT. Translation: CASSQDSGPHNQPQHF.

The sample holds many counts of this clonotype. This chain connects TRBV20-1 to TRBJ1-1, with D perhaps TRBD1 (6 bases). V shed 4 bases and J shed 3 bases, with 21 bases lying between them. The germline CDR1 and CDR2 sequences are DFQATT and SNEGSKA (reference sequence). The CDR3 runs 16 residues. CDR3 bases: TGCAGTGCTACTAAGACAGGTGTCAAGGGTGACACTGAAGCTTTCTTT. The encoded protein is CSATKTGVKGDTEAFF.

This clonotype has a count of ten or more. In DNA form, the CDR3 reads TGTGCCAGCAGCCGGGACAGGGCCCAAGAGACCCAGTACTTC. It codes for CASSRDRAQETQYF. The V and J genes are TRBV6-1 and TRBJ2-5, with 9 bases lining up with TRBD1. With 6 bases clipped from V and 1 base from J, the junction kept 3 bases outside the gene matches. This CDR3 has 14 amino acids. Germline CDR1 reads MNHNS; CDR2 reads SASEGT.

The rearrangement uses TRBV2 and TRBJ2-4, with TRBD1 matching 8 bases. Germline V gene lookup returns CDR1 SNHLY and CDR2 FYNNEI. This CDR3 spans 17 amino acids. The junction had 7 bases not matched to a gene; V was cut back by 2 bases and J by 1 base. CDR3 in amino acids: CASSEYDRGSAKNIQYF. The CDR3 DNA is TGTGCCAGCAGTGAATATGACAGGGGATCGGCCAAAAACATTCAGTACTTC. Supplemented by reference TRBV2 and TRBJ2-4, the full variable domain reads EPEVTQTPSHQVTQMGQEVILRCVPISNHLYFYWYRQILGQKVEFLVSFYNNEISEKSEIFDDQFSVERPDGSNFTLKIRSTKLEDSAMYFCASSEYDRGSAKNIQYFGAGTRLSVL.

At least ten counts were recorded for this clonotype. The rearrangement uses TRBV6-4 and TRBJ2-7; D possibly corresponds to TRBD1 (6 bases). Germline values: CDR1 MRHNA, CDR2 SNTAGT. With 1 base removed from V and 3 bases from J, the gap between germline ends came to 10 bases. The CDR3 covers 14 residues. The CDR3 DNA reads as TGTGCCAGCAGTGACTTGGACAGAGACTACGAGCAGTACTTC. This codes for CASSDLDRDYEQYF.

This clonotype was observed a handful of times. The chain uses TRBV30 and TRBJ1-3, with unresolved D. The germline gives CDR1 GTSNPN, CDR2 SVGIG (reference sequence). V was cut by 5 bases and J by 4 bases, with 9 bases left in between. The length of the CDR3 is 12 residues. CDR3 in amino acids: CAWESSGNTIYF. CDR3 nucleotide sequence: TGTGCCTGGGAATCCTCCGGAAACACCATATATTTT.

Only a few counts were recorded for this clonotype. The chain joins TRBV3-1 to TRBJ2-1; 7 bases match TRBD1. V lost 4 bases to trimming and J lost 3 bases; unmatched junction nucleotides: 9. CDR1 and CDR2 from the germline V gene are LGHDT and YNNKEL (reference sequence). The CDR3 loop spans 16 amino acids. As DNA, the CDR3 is TGTGCCAGCAGCCCCGTACAGGGGATTGACTACAATGAGCAGTTCTTC. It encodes CASSPVQGIDYNEQFF.

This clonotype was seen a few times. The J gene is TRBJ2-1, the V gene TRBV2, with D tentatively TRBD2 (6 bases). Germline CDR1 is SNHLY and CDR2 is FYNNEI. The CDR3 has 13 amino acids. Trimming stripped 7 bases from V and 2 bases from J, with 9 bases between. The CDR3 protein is CASNSGTYNEQFF. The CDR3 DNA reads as TGTGCCAGCAATAGCGGAACCTACAATGAGCAGTTCTTC.

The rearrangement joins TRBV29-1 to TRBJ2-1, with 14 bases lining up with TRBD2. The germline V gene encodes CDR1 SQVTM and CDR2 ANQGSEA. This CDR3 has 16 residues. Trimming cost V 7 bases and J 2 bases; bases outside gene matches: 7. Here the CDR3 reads CSAWTSGRPAYNEQFF. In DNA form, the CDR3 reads TGCAGCGCCTGGACTAGCGGGAGGCCTGCCTACAATGAGCAGTTCTTC.

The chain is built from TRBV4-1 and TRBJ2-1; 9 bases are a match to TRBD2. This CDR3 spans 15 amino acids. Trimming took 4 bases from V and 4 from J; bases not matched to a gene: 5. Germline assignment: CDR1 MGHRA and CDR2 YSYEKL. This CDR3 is CASSPVAGVYNEQFF. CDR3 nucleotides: TGCGCCAGCAGCCCTGTAGCGGGGGTATACAATGAGCAGTTCTTC.

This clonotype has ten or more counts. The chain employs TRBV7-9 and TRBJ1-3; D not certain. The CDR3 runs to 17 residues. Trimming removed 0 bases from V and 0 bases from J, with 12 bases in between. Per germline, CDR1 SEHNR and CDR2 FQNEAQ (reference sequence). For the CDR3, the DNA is TGTGCCAGCAGCTTAGCGCTGAGAGGGCGCTCTGGAAACACCATATATTTT. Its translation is CASSLALRGRSGNTIYF.

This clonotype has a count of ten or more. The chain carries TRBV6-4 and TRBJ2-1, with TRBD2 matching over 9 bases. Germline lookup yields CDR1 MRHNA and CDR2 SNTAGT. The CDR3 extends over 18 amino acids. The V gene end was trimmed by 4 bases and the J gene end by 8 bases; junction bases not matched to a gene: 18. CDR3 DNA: TGTGCCAGCAGTGGCAACACAATATTCGCGGGAGGGCCCTATGAGCAGTTCTTC. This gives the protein CASSGNTIFAGGPYEQFF.

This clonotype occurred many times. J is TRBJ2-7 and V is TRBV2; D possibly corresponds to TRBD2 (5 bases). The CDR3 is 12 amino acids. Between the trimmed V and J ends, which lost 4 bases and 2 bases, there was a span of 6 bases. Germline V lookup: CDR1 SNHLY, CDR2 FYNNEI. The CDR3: CASSAEAYEQYF. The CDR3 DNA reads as TGTGCCAGCAGTGCGGAGGCCTACGAGCAGTACTTC.

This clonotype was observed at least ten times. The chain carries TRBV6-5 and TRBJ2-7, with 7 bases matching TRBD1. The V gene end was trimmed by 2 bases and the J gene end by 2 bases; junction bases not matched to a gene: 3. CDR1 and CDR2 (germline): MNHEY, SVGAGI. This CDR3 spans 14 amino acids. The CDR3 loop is CASSYRGQAYEQYF. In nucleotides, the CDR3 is TGTGCCAGCAGTTACCGAGGACAGGCCTACGAGCAGTACTTC.

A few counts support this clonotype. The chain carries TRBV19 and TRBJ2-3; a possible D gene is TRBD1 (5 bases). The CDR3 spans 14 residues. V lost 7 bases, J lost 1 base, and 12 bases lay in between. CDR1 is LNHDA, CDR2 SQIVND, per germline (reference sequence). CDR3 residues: CASMERGGTDTQYF. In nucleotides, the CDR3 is TGTGCCAGTATGGAAAGGGGCGGCACAGATACGCAGTATTTT.

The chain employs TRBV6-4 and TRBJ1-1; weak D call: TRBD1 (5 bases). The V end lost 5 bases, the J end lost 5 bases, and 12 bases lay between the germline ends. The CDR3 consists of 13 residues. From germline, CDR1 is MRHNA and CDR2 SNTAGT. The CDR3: CASSQQDGTEAFF. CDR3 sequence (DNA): TGTGCCAGCAGTCAACAGGACGGAACTGAAGCTTTCTTT.

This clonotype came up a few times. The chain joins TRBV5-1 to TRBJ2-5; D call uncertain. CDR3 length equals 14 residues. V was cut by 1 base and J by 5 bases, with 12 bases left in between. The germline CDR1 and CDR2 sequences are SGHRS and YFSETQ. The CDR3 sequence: CASSLSTSAETQYF. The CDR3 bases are TGCGCCAGCAGCTTGAGTACCAGCGCGGAGACCCAGTACTTC.

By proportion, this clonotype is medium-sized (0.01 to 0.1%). This chain's CDR3 is CASSFAGGNTEAFF. CDR3 in DNA: TGTGCCAGCAGTTTCGCGGGAGGGAACACTGAAGCTTTCTTT. The chain links TRBV6-1 to TRBJ1-1; no definite D call. Per the germline V gene, CDR1 is MNHNS and CDR2 is SASEGT. The V end lost 5 bases, the J end lost 1 base, and 11 bases lay between the germline ends. The CDR3 covers 14 residues.

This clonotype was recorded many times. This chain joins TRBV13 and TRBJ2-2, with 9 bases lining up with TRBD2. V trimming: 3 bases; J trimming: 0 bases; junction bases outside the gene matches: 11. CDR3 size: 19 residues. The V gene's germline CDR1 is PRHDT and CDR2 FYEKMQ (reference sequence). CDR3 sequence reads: CASSLSLRLAESNTGELFF. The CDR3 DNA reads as TGTGCCAGCAGCTTGAGCCTTCGACTAGCGGAGTCGAACACCGGGGAGCTGTTTTTT.

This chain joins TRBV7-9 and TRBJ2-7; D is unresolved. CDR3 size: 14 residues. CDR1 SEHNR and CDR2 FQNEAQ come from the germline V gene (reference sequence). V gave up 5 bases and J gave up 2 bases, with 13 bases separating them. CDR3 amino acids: CASSGWVPAYEQYF. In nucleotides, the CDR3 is TGTGCCAGCAGCGGGTGGGTCCCTGCCTACGAGCAGTACTTC. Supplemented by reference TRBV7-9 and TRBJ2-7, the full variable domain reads DTGVSQNPRHKITKRGQNVTFRCDPISEHNRLYWYRQTLGQGPEFLTYFQNEAQLEKSRLLSDRFSAERPKGSFSTLEIQRTEQGDSAMYLCASSGWVPAYEQYFGPGTRLTVT.

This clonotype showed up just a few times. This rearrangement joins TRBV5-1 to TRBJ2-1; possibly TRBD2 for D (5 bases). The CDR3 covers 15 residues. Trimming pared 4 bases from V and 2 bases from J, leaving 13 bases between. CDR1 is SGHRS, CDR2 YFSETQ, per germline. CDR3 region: CASSLEELTYNEQFF. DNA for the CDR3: TGCGCCAGCAGCCTGGAGGAGCTCACCTACAATGAGCAGTTCTTC.

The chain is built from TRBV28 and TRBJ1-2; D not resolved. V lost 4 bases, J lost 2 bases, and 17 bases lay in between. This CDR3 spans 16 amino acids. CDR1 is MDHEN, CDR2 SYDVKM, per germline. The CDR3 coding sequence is TGTGCCAGCAGTTCCAAGGGCATTACTTCGAACTATGGCTACACCTTC. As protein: CASSSKGITSNYGYTF.

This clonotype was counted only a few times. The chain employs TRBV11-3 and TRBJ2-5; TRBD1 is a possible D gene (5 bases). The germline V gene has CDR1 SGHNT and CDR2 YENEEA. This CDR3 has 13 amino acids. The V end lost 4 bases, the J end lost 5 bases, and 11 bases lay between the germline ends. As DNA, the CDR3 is TGTGCCAGCAGCTCCCAATCAGGGGAGACCCAGTACTTC. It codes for CASSSQSGETQYF. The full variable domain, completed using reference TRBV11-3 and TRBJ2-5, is EAGVVQSPRYKIIEKKQPVAFWCNPISGHNTLYWYLQNLGQGPELLIRYENEEAVDDSQLPKDRFSAERLKGVDSTLKIQPAELGDSAVYLCASSSQSGETQYFGPGTRLLVL.

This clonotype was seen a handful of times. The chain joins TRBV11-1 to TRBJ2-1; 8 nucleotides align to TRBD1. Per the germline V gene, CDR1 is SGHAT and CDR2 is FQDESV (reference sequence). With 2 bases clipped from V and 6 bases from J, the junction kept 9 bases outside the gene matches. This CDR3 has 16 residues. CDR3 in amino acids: CASSLFGQGASNEQFF. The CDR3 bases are TGTGCCAGCAGCTTATTCGGACAGGGAGCGTCCAATGAGCAGTTCTTC.

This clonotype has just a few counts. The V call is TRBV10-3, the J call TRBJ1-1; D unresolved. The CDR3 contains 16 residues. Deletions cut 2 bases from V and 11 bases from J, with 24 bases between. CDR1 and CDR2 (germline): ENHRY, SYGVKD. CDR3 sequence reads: CAISEEKTVLGKRAFF. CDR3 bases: TGTGCCATCAGTGAGGAAAAGACCGTCTTAGGGAAAAGGGCTTTCTTT.

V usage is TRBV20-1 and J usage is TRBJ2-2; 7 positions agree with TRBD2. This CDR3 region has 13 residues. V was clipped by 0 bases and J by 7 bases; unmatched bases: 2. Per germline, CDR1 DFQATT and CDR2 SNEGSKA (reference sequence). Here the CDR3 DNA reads TGCAGTGCTAGAGAGCGGGAGTACGGGGAGCTGTTTTTT. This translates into CSAREREYGELFF.

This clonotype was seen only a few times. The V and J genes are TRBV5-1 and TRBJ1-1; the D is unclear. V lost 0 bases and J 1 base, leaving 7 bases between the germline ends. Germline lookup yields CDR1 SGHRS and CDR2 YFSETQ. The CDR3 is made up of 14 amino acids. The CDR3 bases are TGCGCCAGCAGCTTGGGGCAGCCGAACACTGAAGCTTTCTTT. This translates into CASSLGQPNTEAFF.